This is a list of T cell receptor beta chains from one sample in a study of blood T cell dynamics during melanoma immunotherapy. Some clones are missing from TCRdb's copy, which holds only in-frame ones; the method was immunoSEQ multiplex PCR. In the table there are about 7,000 clones, more than 75% of which are singletons. Source: blood, taken from a patient treated with checkpoint blockade. These receptors were obtained from a human donor with melanoma. Some clones in this sample may be carry-over from other donors' samples. Both conserved end residues are part of each CDR3. D genes are given only for firm matches. Rows may omit the clone size; those that give it use once, few, many or a size class.

- | TRBJ2-4 | TRBV6-1 | - | CASSVAQEINIQYF | TGTGCCAGCAGTGTGGCGCAGGAGATAAACATTCAGTACTTC
- | TRBJ2-3 | TRBV7-6 | - | CASSRGPTDTQYF | TGTGCCAGCAGCCGGGGACCCACAGATACGCAGTATTTT
- | TRBJ1-4 | TRBV4-2 | - | CASSQVISAMELFF | TGTGCCAGCAGCCAAGTGATTAGTGCGATGGAACTGTTTTTT
- | TRBJ1-3 | TRBV9 | - | CASTGGSGGNTIYF | TGTGCCAGCACCGGGGGTAGCGGTGGAAACACCATATATTTT
- | TRBJ1-3 | TRBV7-3 | once | CASSTPTWLGNTIYF | TGTGCCAGCAGCACCCCAACATGGTTGGGAAACACCATATATTTT
- | TRBJ2-5 | TRBV29-1 | - | CSFRSQETQYF | TGCAGTTTTAGGAGTCAAGAGACCCAGTACTTC
TRBD2 | TRBJ2-5 | TRBV4-1 | - | CASSQDNTAGAQETQYF | TGCGCCAGCAGCCAAGATAATACAGCGGGGGCTCAAGAGACCCAGTACTTC
TRBD1 | TRBJ2-7 | TRBV7-9 | - | CASSSGQGGSNYEQYF | TGTGCCAGCAGCTCGGGACAGGGAGGTAGTAACTACGAGCAGTACTTC
- | TRBJ2-1 | TRBV5-3 | - | CARSAGPPYEQFF | TGTGCCAGAAGCGCAGGACCCCCCTATGAGCAGTTCTTC
- | TRBJ1-5 | TRBV15 | - | CATSRDLARGSNQPQHF | TGTGCCACCAGCAGAGATCTTGCCCGGGGCAGCAATCAGCCCCAGCATTTT
- | TRBJ1-1 | TRBV2 | - | CAGNVQTNTEAFF | TGTGCCGGAAACGTACAGACGAACACTGAAGCTTTCTTT
- | TRBJ2-2 | TRBV10-2 | - | CASSPRPKNTGELFF | TGCGCCAGCAGTCCCCGGCCTAAAAACACCGGGGAGCTGTTTTTT
TRBD2 | TRBJ2-1 | TRBV2 | once | CASSSGTSGYNEQFF | TGTGCCAGCAGTTCCGGGACTAGCGGTTACAATGAGCAGTTCTTC
- | TRBJ2-2 | TRBV6-5 | - | CASSSLGQNTGELFF | TGTGCCAGCAGTTCCTTGGGACAAAACACCGGGGAGCTGTTTTTT
- | TRBJ2-7 | TRBV7-1 | - | CASSPTDYYEQYF | TGTGCCAGCAGCCCTACCGATTACTACGAGCAGTACTTC
- | TRBJ2-3 | TRBV5-1 | - | CASSLVGSTDTQYF | TGCGCCAGCAGCTTGGTTGGGAGCACAGATACGCAGTATTTT
TRBD1 | TRBJ2-1 | TRBV4-1 | - | CASSHQRGQGRINEQFF | TGCGCCAGCAGCCACCAAAGGGGACAGGGAAGGATCAATGAGCAGTTCTTC
TRBD2 | TRBJ2-1 | TRBV4-2 | few | CASSQSTSGEYNEQFF | TGTGCCAGCAGCCAATCGACTAGCGGGGAGTACAATGAGCAGTTCTTC
- | TRBJ1-6 | TRBV5-1 | - | CASSTAPGANSPLHF | TGCGCCAGCAGCACCGCTCCGGGGGCGAATTCACCCCTCCACTTT
TRBD1 | TRBJ1-6 | TRBV7-3 | - | CASSWDRALNSPLHF | TGTGCCAGCAGCTGGGACAGGGCTTTGAATTCACCCCTCCACTTT
- | TRBJ2-1 | TRBV6-5 | - | CASSYRSYNEQFF | TGTGCCAGCAGTTATCGCTCCTACAATGAGCAGTTCTTC
- | TRBJ1-1 | TRBV9 | - | CASSPSQGGSTEAFF | TGTGCCAGCAGCCCGAGCCAAGGTGGGAGCACTGAAGCTTTCTTT
- | TRBJ1-2 | TRBV19 | - | CASIPAARDHYGYTF | TGTGCCAGTATCCCAGCCGCGAGGGACCACTATGGCTACACCTTC
- | TRBJ1-3 | TRBV9 | once | CASSAGPANSGNTIYF | TGTGCCAGCAGCGCTGGACCGGCTAATTCTGGAAACACCATATATTTT
TRBD1 | TRBJ1-5 | TRBV6-5 | - | CASSSRGPGQPQHF | TGTGCCAGCAGTTCCAGGGGGCCCGGTCAGCCCCAGCATTTT
TRBD2 | TRBJ2-1 | TRBV7-2 | once | CASSPQGGGGVDEQFF | TGTGCCAGCAGCCCTCAGGGCGGGGGGGGCGTAGATGAGCAGTTCTTC
TRBD2 | TRBJ2-3 | TRBV14 | - | CASSQGLAGLTDTQYF | TGTGCCAGCAGCCAGGGACTAGCGGGGCTCACAGATACGCAGTATTTT
- | TRBJ2-1 | TRBV6-6 | - | CASSPPYNEQFF | TGTGCCAGCAGTCCGCCCTACAATGAGCAGTTCTTC
- | TRBJ1-6 | TRBV14 | - | CASSQGGSSPLHF | TGTGCCAGCAGCCAAGGGGGTTCTTCACCCCTCCACTTT
- | TRBJ2-3 | TRBV5-1 | - | CASSRVLTDTQYF | TGCGCCAGCAGCAGGGTTCTCACAGATACGCAGTATTTT
- | TRBJ2-7 | TRBV5-8 | - | CASSPAQADPGSEQYF | TGTGCCAGCAGCCCCGCCCAGGCCGACCCCGGTTCCGAGCAGTACTTC
- | TRBJ2-7 | TRBV9 | once | CASSVEPDMNEQYF | TGTGCCAGCAGCGTAGAACCAGACATGAACGAGCAGTACTTC
- | TRBJ1-1 | TRBV23-1 | - | CASPPGGVDTEAFF | TGCGCCAGCCCTCCGGGGGGGGTGGACACTGAAGCTTTCTTT
TRBD1 | TRBJ1-2 | TRBV28 | - | CASFGTAWNYYGYTF | TGTGCCAGCTTTGGGACAGCCTGGAATTACTATGGCTACACCTTC
TRBD1 | TRBJ1-6 | TRBV11-2 | - | CASSWDRALNSPLHF | TGTGCCAGCAGCTGGGACAGGGCTTTGAATTCACCCCTCCACTTT
TRBD1 | TRBJ1-5 | TRBV10-3 | - | CAISESQGGNQPQHF | TGTGCCATCAGTGAGTCTCAGGGGGGCAATCAGCCCCAGCATTTT
- | TRBJ1-1 | TRBV10-3 | - | CAISVGGTSEAFF | TGTGCCATCAGTGTTGGGGGAACTTCTGAAGCTTTCTTT
- | TRBJ2-7 | TRBV6-1 | - | CASSDLGTSEQYF | TGTGCCAGCAGTGATTTAGGGACATCTGAGCAGTACTTC
- | TRBJ2-1 | TRBV7-8 | once | CASREERASYNEQFF | TGTGCCAGCAGAGAGGAGCGGGCCTCCTACAATGAGCAGTTCTTC
- | TRBJ2-7 | TRBV4-1 | medium-sized | CASSQAGQGNEEQYF | TGCGCCAGCAGCCAGGCGGGGCAGGGAAATGAAGAGCAGTACTTC
- | TRBJ1-1 | TRBV6-1 | once | CASSEGVPMNTEAFF | TGTGCCAGCAGTGAAGGGGTCCCCATGAACACTGAAGCTTTCTTT